The sequence of this T cell receptor (beta chain) was determined in a study of CD39 and CD103 CD8 tumor-infiltrating T cells. The wider study: An ovarian cancer patient and two HNSCC patients had repertoire comparisons shown. The study, taken as a whole, reports: Blood and uninvolved lymph node rarely held DP TIL clonotypes.

The length of the CDR3 is 13 residues. The germline V gene has CDR1 MDHEN and CDR2 SYDVKM. CD8+CD4-CD45RA- cells, CCR7-positive or negative, formed the memory CD8 sort. Produced via immunoSEQ multiplex PCR; TCRdb's table is partial and in-frame only. The sample lists roughly 15,000 clones, over 80% occurring once. As for this clone: Its antigen is unidentified. The junction differs from germline at one of its ends, possibly a read error.

This chain links TRBV28 with TRBJ1-4; the D gene is possibly TRBD1 (5 bases). The origin of this receptor is a human donor with head and neck squamous cell carcinoma. Sequencing was done on a sample of CD8+ T cells sorted from blood. Regarding subset: total memory CD8 T cells (CD45RA-CCR7+/-) from blood or uninvolved lymph node. The CDR3 nucleotides are TGTGCCACCAGTGGGGCTCATAATGAAAAACTGTTTTTT. The encoded protein is CATSGAHNEKLFF.